These T cell receptor beta chains were read from a single sample in a study of blood T cell repertoires in COVID-19. Profiling relied on immunoSEQ multiplex PCR, and the TCRdb table lists in-frame clones only, not all of them. The table shows about 240,000 clones, with roughly 86% occurring only once. Sequenced material: PBMCs or T cells enriched from blood (not recorded which). These receptors came from a woman in her twenties or thirties with acute COVID-19. Each CDR3 is given with its conserved first and last residue. The order of the fields is D gene, V gene, J gene, clone size, CDR3 protein, CDR3 DNA. D genes are given only for firm matches. Some rows mark clone size as missing; the rest say once, few, many or name a class of expanded clone.

d_gene: TRBD1
v_gene: TRBV19
j_gene: TRBJ2-2
abundance: once
CDR3aa: CASRGQGAVGELFF
CDR3nt: TGTGCCAGTAGGGGACAGGGGGCGGTCGGGGAGCTGTTTTTT

d_gene: -
v_gene: TRBV5-1
j_gene: TRBJ2-2
abundance: -
CDR3aa: CASSLVQLANTGELFF
CDR3nt: TGCGCCAGCAGCTTGGTGCAACTCGCGAACACCGGGGAGCTGTTTTTT

d_gene: -
v_gene: TRBV29-1
j_gene: TRBJ2-2
abundance: -
CDR3aa: CSVEDRKSLNTGELFF
CDR3nt: TGCAGCGTTGAAGACAGGAAATCTCTTAACACCGGGGAGCTGTTTTTT

d_gene: TRBD1
v_gene: TRBV27
j_gene: TRBJ1-1
abundance: -
CDR3aa: CASSLSIGQGYTEAFF
CDR3nt: TGTGCCAGCAGTTTATCGATAGGACAGGGTTACACTGAAGCTTTCTTT

d_gene: TRBD1
v_gene: TRBV18
j_gene: TRBJ2-5
abundance: -
CDR3aa: CASSGTGDQETQYF
CDR3nt: TGTGCCAGCTCGGGGACAGGGGACCAAGAGACCCAGTACTTC

d_gene: -
v_gene: TRBV6-4
j_gene: TRBJ2-7
abundance: -
CDR3aa: CASSEFAGGEQYF
CDR3nt: TGTGCCAGCAGTGAATTTGCCGGGGGCGAGCAGTACTTC

d_gene: TRBD2
v_gene: TRBV4-2
j_gene: TRBJ2-7
abundance: few
CDR3aa: CASSQAGGSSYEQYF
CDR3nt: TGTGCCAGCAGCCAAGCGGGGGGTAGTTCCTACGAGCAGTACTTC

d_gene: -
v_gene: TRBV18
j_gene: TRBJ2-3
abundance: -
CDR3aa: CASSPRSRQAPTDTQYF
CDR3nt: TGTGCCAGCTCACCACGATCACGACAGGCCCCCACAGATACGCAGTATTTT

d_gene: -
v_gene: TRBV2
j_gene: TRBJ1-2
abundance: -
CDR3aa: CASSADTPYYYGYTF
CDR3nt: TGTGCCAGCAGCGCAGACACCCCGTATTACTATGGCTACACCTTC

d_gene: -
v_gene: TRBV4-3
j_gene: TRBJ1-3
abundance: once
CDR3aa: CASSQRGGSGNTIYF
CDR3nt: TGCGCCAGCAGCCAAAGAGGGGGTAGTGGAAACACCATATATTTT

d_gene: TRBD1
v_gene: TRBV2
j_gene: TRBJ1-4
abundance: once
CDR3aa: CASSRDSPNEKLFF
CDR3nt: TGTGCCAGCAGCAGGGACAGCCCTAATGAAAAACTGTTTTTT

d_gene: -
v_gene: TRBV3-1/TRBV3-2
j_gene: TRBJ1-6
abundance: -
CDR3aa: CASSQVQNSPLHF
CDR3nt: TGTGCCAGCAGCCAAGTCCAGAATTCACCCCTCCACTTT

d_gene: -
v_gene: TRBV7-6
j_gene: TRBJ2-5
abundance: -
CDR3aa: CASSLLAVRMETQYF
CDR3nt: TGTGCCAGCAGCCTCCTTGCTGTGAGGATGGAGACCCAGTACTTC